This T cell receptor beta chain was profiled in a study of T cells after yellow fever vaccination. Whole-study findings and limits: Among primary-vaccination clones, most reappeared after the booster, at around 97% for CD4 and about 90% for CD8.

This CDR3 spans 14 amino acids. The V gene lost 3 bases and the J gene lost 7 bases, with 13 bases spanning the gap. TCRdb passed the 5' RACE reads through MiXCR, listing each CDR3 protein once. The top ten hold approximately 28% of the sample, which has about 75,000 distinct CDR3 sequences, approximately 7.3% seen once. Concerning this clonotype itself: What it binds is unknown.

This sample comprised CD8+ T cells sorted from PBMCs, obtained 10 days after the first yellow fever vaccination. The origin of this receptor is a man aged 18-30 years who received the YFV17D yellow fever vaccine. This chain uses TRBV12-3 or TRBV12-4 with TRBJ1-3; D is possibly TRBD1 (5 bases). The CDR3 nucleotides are TGTGCCAGCAGTTTGGGGGTTGGTCGCAACACCATATATTTT. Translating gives CASSLGVGRNTIYF.